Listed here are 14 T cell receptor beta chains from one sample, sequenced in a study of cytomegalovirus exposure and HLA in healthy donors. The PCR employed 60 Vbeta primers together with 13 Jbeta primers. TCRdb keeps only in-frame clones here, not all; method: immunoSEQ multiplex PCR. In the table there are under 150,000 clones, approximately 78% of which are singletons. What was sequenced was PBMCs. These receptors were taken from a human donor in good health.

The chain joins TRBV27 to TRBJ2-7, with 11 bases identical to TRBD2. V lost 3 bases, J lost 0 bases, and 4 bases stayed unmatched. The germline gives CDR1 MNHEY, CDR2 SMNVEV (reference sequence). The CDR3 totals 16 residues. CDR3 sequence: CASSFSGRASSYEQYF. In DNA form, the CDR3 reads TGTGCCAGCAGTTTTAGCGGGAGGGCTAGCTCCTACGAGCAGTACTTC.

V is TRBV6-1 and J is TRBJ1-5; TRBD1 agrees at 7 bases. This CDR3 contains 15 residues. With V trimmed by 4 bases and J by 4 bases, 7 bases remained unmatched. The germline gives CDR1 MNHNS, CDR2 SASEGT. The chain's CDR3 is CASSGDRVGNQPQHF. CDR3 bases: TGTGCCAGCAGTGGAGACAGGGTGGGAAATCAGCCCCAGCATTTT.

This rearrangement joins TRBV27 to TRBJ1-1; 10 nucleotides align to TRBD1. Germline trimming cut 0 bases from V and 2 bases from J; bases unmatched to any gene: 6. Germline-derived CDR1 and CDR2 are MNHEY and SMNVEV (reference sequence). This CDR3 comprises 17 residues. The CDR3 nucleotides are TGTGCCAGCAGTTTATCTTTCCCGACAGGGGGCAACACTGAAGCTTTCTTT. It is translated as CASSLSFPTGGNTEAFF.

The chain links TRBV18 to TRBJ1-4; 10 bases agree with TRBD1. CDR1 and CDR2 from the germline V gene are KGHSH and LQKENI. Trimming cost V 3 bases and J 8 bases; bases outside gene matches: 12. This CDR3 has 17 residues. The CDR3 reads CASSPRDRGKALEKLFF. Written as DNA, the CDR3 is TGTGCCAGCTCACCCCGGGACAGGGGAAAAGCTTTGGAAAAACTGTTTTTT. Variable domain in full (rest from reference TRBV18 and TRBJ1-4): NAGVMQNPRHLVRRRGQEARLRCSPMKGHSHVYWYRQLPEEGLKFMVYLQKENIIDESGMPKERFSAEFPKEGPSILRIQQVVRGDSAAYFCASSPRDRGKALEKLFFGSGTQLSVL.

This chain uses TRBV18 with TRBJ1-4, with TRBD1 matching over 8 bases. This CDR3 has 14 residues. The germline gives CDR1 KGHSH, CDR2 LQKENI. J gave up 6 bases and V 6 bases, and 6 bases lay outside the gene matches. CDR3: CASSRDRRDEKLFF. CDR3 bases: TGTGCCAGCTCCAGGGACAGGCGAGATGAAAAACTGTTTTTT. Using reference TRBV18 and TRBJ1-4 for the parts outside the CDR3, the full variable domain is NAGVMQNPRHLVRRRGQEARLRCSPMKGHSHVYWYRQLPEEGLKFMVYLQKENIIDESGMPKERFSAEFPKEGPSILRIQQVVRGDSAAYFCASSRDRRDEKLFFGSGTQLSVL.

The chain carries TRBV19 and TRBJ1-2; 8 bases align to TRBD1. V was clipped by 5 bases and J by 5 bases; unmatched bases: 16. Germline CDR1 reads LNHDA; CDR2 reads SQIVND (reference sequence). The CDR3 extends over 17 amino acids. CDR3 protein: CASSSRTGFPILYGYTF. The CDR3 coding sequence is TGTGCCAGTAGTTCCCGGACAGGGTTCCCTATATTATATGGCTACACCTTC.

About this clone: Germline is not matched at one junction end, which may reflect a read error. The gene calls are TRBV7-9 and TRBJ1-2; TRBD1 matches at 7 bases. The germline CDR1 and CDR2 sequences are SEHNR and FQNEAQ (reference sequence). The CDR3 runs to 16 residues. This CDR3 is CSSSFPQGEDLAGYTF. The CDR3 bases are TGTTCCAGCAGCTTTCCCCAGGGGGAGGATCTTGCTGGCTACACCTTC. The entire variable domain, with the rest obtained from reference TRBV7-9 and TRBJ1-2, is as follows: DTGVSQNPRHKITKRGQNVTFRCDPISEHNRLYWYRQTLGQGPEFLTYFQNEAQLEKSRLLSDRFSAERPKGSFSTLEIQRTEQGDSAMYLCSSSFPQGEDLAGYTFGSGTRLTVV.

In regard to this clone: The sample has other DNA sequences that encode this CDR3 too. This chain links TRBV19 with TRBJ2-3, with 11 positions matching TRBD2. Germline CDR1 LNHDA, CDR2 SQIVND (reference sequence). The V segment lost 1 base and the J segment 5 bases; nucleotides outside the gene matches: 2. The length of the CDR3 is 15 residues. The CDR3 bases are TGTGCCAGTAGTATAGCTAGCGGGAGGAGAGATACGCAGTATTTT. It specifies CASSIASGRRDTQYF. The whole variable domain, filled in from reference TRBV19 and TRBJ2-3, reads DGGITQSPKYLFRKEGQNVTLSCEQNLNHDAMYWYRQDPGQGLRLIYYSQIVNDFQKGDIAEGYSVSREKKESFPLTVTSAQKNPTAFYLCASSIASGRRDTQYFGPGTRLTVL.

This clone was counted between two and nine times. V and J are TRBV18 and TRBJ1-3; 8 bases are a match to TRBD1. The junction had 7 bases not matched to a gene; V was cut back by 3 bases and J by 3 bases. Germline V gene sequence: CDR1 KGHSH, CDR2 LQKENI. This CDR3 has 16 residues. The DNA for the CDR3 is TGTGCCAGCTCACCGATTGGCAGGGGGCTTGGAAACACCATATATTTT. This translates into CASSPIGRGLGNTIYF.

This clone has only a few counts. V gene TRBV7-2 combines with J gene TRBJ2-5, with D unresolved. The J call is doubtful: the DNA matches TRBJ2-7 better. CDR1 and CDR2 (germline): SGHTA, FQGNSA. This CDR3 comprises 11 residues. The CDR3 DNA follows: TGTGCCAGCAGCTTAGTATCCGAGCAGTACTTC. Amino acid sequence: CASSLVSEQYF.

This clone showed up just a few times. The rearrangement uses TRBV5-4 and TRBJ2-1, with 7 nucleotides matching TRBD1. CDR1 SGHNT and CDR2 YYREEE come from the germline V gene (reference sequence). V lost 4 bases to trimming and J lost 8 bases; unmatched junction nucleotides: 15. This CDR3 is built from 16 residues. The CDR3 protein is CASSVWTGPISHEQFF. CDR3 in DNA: TGTGCCAGCAGCGTATGGACAGGCCCTATTTCTCATGAGCAGTTCTTC. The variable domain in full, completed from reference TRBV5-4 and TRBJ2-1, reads ETGVTQSPTHLIKTRGQQVTLRCSSQSGHNTVSWYQQALGQGPQFIFQYYREEENGRGNFPPRFSGLQFPNYSSELNVNALELDDSALYLCASSVWTGPISHEQFFGPGTRLTVL.

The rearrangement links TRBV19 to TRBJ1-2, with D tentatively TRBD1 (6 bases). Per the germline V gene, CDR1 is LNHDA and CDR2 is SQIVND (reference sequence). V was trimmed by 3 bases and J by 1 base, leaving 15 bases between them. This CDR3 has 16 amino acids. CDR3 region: CASSIISGTFNYGYTF. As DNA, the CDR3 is TGTGCCAGTAGTATTATATCCGGGACATTTAACTATGGCTACACCTTC.

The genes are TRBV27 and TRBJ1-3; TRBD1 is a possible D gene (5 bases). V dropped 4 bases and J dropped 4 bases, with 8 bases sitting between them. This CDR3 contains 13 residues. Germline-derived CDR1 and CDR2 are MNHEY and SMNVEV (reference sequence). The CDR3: CASSSGSGNTIYF. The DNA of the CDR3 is TGTGCCAGCAGTTCAGGGTCGGGAAACACCATATATTTT.

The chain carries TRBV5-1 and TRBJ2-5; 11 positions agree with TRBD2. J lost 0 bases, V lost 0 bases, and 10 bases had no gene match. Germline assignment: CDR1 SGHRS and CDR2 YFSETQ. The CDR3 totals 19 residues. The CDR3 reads CASSLAPLAGGLHQETQYF. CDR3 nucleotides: TGCGCCAGCAGCTTGGCCCCCCTAGCGGGGGGACTTCACCAAGAGACCCAGTACTTC.